This TCR beta chain was documented in a study of cytomegalovirus exposure and HLA in healthy donors. The V gene's germline CDR1 is SGHVS and CDR2 FNYEAQ. This CDR3 comprises 14 residues. V shed 3 bases and J shed 3 bases, with 9 bases lying between them. PCR used 60 Vbeta primers and 13 Jbeta primers. Sequencing used immunoSEQ multiplex PCR; TCRdb keeps in-frame clones, though not all of them. The repertoire holds roughly 150,000 clones, around 80% seen once, with 13% to 15% in the top ten. Findings of the study overall: About 87% or about 30% of the time was how often most TCR beta V segments were productive, according to an earlier analysis.

In the case of this clone: Antigen specificity is unknown.

The chain is built from TRBV7-6 and TRBJ1-5; possibly TRBD1 for D (5 bases). This TCR was sampled from a woman aged 40 to 50 in good health and CMV-seronegative. The sample taken for sequencing was PBMCs. The DNA of the CDR3 is TGTGCCAGCAGCTTTTCAGGGCCCAATCAGCCCCAGCATTTT. It translates to CASSFSGPNQPQHF.